This is a list of T cell receptor gamma chains from one sample in a study of intestinal T cells in coeliac disease. TCRdb repeated clone calling on the multiplex PCR reads with CATT. The sample holds around 470 gamma-chain clones, about 45% seen once. Sample: a duodenal biopsy. The source of these receptors is a human donor who served as a control with a normal duodenal biopsy, not a healthy volunteer. The CDR3 runs from the conserved cysteine through the conserved F or W. The order of the fields is clone size, V gene, J gene, CDR3 protein, CDR3 DNA. Clone size is shown for a subset of rows, as once, few, many or a class of expanded clone.

-	TRGV2	TRGJP2	CAPGTGGSDWIKTF	TGTGCACCTGGGACGGGCGGTAGTGATTGGATCAAGACGTTT
-	TRGV3	TRGJ1/TRGJ2	CADLGQKPFYYKKLF	TGTGCCGACCTGGGACAGAAACCCTTTTATTATAAGAAACTCTTT
-	TRGV10	TRGJP1	CAAWDLAGTRGWFKIF	TGTGCTGCGTGGGATTTAGCGGGGACACGTGGTTGGTTCAAGATATTT
-	TRGV2	TRGJP2	CATWDGPESSWIKTF	TGTGCCACCTGGGACGGCCCGGAGTCGAGTTGGATCAAGACGTTT
large	TRGV3	TRGJ1/TRGJ2	CATWDRAPRGKKLF	TGTGCCACCTGGGACAGGGCCCCCCGGGGTAAGAAACTCTTT
-	TRGV2	TRGJ1/TRGJ2	CADLGTGSSYKKLF	TGTGCCGACCTGGGGACGGGCAGTAGCTATAAGAAACTCTTT
hyperexpanded	TRGV9	TRGJP2	CALWEGRSDWIKTF	TGTGCCTTGTGGGAGGGCCGTAGTGATTGGATCAAGACGTTT
-	TRGV4	TRGJ1/TRGJ2	CAPGMGHINYYKKLF	TGTGCACCTGGGATGGGCCATATTAATTATTATAAGAAACTCTTT
-	TRGV8	TRGJP1	CAYLPTLKAGMTTGWFKIF	TGTGCCTACCTTCCCACGCTTAAGGCAGGGATGACCACTGGTTGGTTCAAGATATTT
-	TRGV8	TRGJP2	CATWGVVDWIKTF	TGTGCCACCTGGGGTGTAGTGGATTGGATCAAGACGTTT
few	TRGV9	TRGJ1/TRGJ2	CALWEVPSYPFYYKKLF	TGTGCCTTGTGGGAGGTGCCGTCTTACCCCTTTTATTATAAGAAACTCTTT
-	TRGV10	TRGJ1/TRGJ2	CAAWSGPSTKLF	TGTGCTGCGTGGTCCGGGCCCTCCACGAAACTCTTT
few	TRGV3	TRGJ1/TRGJ2	CADPPSDKKLF	TGTGCCGACCCCCCGTCGGATAAGAAACTCTTT
-	TRGV3	TRGJ1/TRGJ2	CATWDTGPPGVKKLF	TGTGCCACCTGGGACACGGGGCCCCCCGGGGTAAAGAAACTCTTT
-	TRGV10	TRGJ1/TRGJ2	CAAWDWWYKKLF	TGTGCTGCGTGGGATTGGTGGTATAAGAAACTCTTT
-	TRGV9	TRGJ1/TRGJ2	CALVGDGGYKKLF	TGTGCCCTTGTGGGAGACGGGGGTTATAAGAAACTCTTT
few	TRGV4	TRGJ1/TRGJ2	CATDGGLPHYKKLF	TGTGCCACCGATGGCGGCCTACCCCATTATAAGAAACTCTTT
-	TRGV8	TRGJ1/TRGJ2	CAPGMGEKLF	TGTGCACCTGGGATGGGAGAGAAACTCTTT
once	TRGV8	TRGJ1/TRGJ2	CATIQYWGKLF	TGTGCCACCATACAATACTGGGGGAAACTCTTT
-	TRGV4	TRGJ1/TRGJ2	CATWDRINYKKLF	TGTGCCACCTGGGATCGAATTAATTATAAGAAACTCTTT
once	TRGV10	TRGJ1/TRGJ2	CAAWKTGGKLF	TGTGCTGCGTGGAAAACGGGGGGGAAACTCTTT
-	TRGV10	TRGJ1/TRGJ2	CACVVRALQKLF	TGTGCCTGCGTGGTCCGGGCCCTCCAGAAACTCTTT
-	TRGV9	TRGJ1/TRGJ2	CALWEAAVLPLYYKKLF	TGTGCCTTGTGGGAGGCTGCCGTCTTACCCCTTTATTATAAGAAACTCTTT
-	TRGV10	TRGJ1/TRGJ2	CAALYRVVDYYKKLF	TGTGCTGCGTTGTATCGGGTTGTGGATTATTATAAGAAACTCTTT
-	TRGV8	TRGJ1/TRGJ2	CAPGDVNYYKKLF	TGTGCACCTGGGGATGTGAATTATTATAAGAAACTCTTT
hyperexpanded	TRGV2	TRGJ1/TRGJ2	CATWDGRDYKKLF	TGTGCCACCTGGGACGGGCGAGACTATAAGAAACTCTTT
hyperexpanded	TRGV8	TRGJ1/TRGJ2	CATCPNYYKKLF	TGTGCCACCTGCCCGAATTATTATAAGAAACTCTTT
-	TRGV4	TRGJ1/TRGJ2	CAPGMTRSPYYKKLF	TGCGCACCTGGGATGACCCGTAGCCCTTATTATAAGAAACTCTTT
-	TRGV8	TRGJ1/TRGJ2	CATWDQNIKYKKLF	TGTGCCACCTGGGATCAGAATATTAAGTATAAGAAACTCTTT
-	TRGV8	TRGJP2	CATWGCSDWIKTF	TGTGCCACCTGGGGGTGTAGTGATTGGATCAAGACGTTT
-	TRGV4	TRGJ1/TRGJ2	CAHLGAYYKKLF	TGTGCCCACCTGGGTGCTTATTATAAGAAACTCTTT
few	TRGV10	TRGJP1	CAAWEFSGDTGWFKIF	TGTGCTGCGTGGGAGTTTAGCGGGGACACTGGTTGGTTCAAGATATTT
once	TRGV4	TRGJ1/TRGJ2	CATDRRPTHYKKLF	TGTGCCACCGATCGGCGGCCTACCCATTATAAGAAACTCTTT
-	TRGV9	TRGJ1/TRGJ2	CALWEVRGYKKLF	TGTGCCTTGTGGGAGGTGCGAGGTTATAAGAAACTCTTT
-	TRGV9	TRGJ1/TRGJ2	CALWEWRITKLF	TGTGCCTTGTGGGAGTGGAGGATTACGAAACTCTTT
-	TRGV11	TRGJP1	CACWINVVFKIF	TGTGCCTGCTGGATTAACGTGGTGTTCAAGATATTT
large	TRGV2	TRGJ1/TRGJ2	CATWDGLLEKKLF	TGTGCCACCTGGGACGGGCTATTGGAAAAGAAACTCTTT
-	TRGV8	TRGJ1/TRGJ2	CADLGGDLEKLF	TGTGCCGACCTGGGGGGGGATTTAGAGAAACTCTTT
-	TRGV10	TRGJP1	CAAWDYTTGWFKIF	TGTGCTGCGTGGGATTATACCACTGGTTGGTTCAAGATATTT
-	TRGV10	TRGJP1	CAAWGLGRGVKIF	TGTGCTGCGTGGGGATTAGGTAGGGGGGTCAAGATATTT
-	TRGV4	TRGJ1/TRGJ2	CAGPGGYYKKLF	TGTGCCGGCCCAGGGGGTTATTATAAGAAACTCTTT
-	TRGV11	TRGJ1/TRGJ2	CTTVPAGLGIEKLF	-
-	TRGV4	TRGJP1	CATWDWALVGFKIF	TGTGCCACCTGGGATTGGGCCCTGGTTGGGTTCAAGATATTT
-	TRGV10	TRGJ1/TRGJ2	CAAWSALQRKLF	TGTGCTGCGTGGTCGGCCCTCCAGCGAAAACTCTTT
-	TRGV8	TRGJP1	CATWDAGWFKIF	TGTGCCACCTGGGATGCTGGTTGGTTCAAGATATTT
-	TRGV2	TRGJ1/TRGJ2	CATWGRGGYYKKLF	TGTGCCACCTGGGGACGGGGGGGTTATTATAAGAAACTCTTT
-	TRGV10	TRGJP1	CACVGFSGDTGWFKIF	TGTGCCTGCGTGGGATTTAGCGGGGACACTGGTTGGTTCAAGATATTT
-	TRGV8	TRGJ1/TRGJ2	CATWALPELLISKLF	TGTGCCACCTGGGCCCTACCCGAATTATTAATAAGTAAACTCTTT
-	TRGV2	TRGJ1/TRGJ2	CATWVVWVKKLF	TGTGCCACCTGGGTGGTTTGGGTTAAGAAACTCTTT
large	TRGV8	TRGJ1/TRGJ2	CATWGGDLEKLF	TGTGCCACCTGGGGGGGGGATTTAGAGAAACTCTTT
few	TRGV2	TRGJP1	CATWDSRGRGTGWFKIF	TGTGCCACCTGGGACAGCCGAGGCCGTGGCACTGGTTGGTTCAAGATATTT
-	TRGV4	TRGJ1/TRGJ2	CATWDGLDRWVGSSRKLF	TGTGCCACCTGGGATGGGCTCGATCGGTGGGTTGGTTCTAGTAGAAAACTCTTT
-	TRGV8	TRGJ1/TRGJ2	CATWDRIFKYKKLF	TGTGCCACCTGGGATAGAATATTTAAGTATAAGAAACTCTTT
-	TRGV3	TRGJ1/TRGJ2	CATWDINYKKLF	TGTGCCACCTGGGACATTAATTATAAGAAACTCTTT
-	TRGV10	TRGJ1/TRGJ2	CAAWDGCEKLF	TGTGCTGCGTGGGATGGGTGCGAAAAACTCTTT
-	TRGV4	TRGJP1	CATWGLGPGWFKIF	TGTGCCACCTGGGGATTGGGCCCTGGTTGGTTCAAGATATTT
few	TRGV3	TRGJ1/TRGJ2	CATWDRNPFIYKKLF	TGTGCCACCTGGGACAGAAACCCTTTTATTTATAAGAAACTCTTT
once	TRGV9	TRGJ1/TRGJ2	CALWEVHWGKLF	TGTGCCTTGTGGGAGGTGCATTGGGGGAAACTCTTT
few	TRGV11	TRGJ1/TRGJ2	CTTVPAGLGTRKLF	-
-	TRGV9	TRGJ1/TRGJ2	CALWGGAGYKKLF	TGTGCCTTGTGGGGAGGTGCAGGTTATAAGAAACTCTTT